This T cell receptor beta chain was identified in a study of cytomegalovirus exposure and HLA in healthy donors. The study, taken as a whole, reports: Several of the most significant clusters appeared linked to common viral pathogens, based on a later analysis. Relative to equally common others, HLA-associated TCR beta chains showed greater clonal expansion in a later analysis. Earlier analysis found most TCR beta V segments productive about 90% or about 30% of the time. Available immune exposure information was restricted to CMV serostatus only.

Primers: 60 Vbeta forward and 13 Jbeta reverse. Here immunoSEQ multiplex PCR was the method, and the copy in TCRdb shows in-frame clones only, minus some. The sample records around 200,000 clones, roughly 87% being singletons. The V segment lost 6 bases and the J segment 2 bases; nucleotides outside the gene matches: 8. The CDR3 covers 15 residues. Germline CDR1 SGHDT, CDR2 YYEEEE. With regard to this clone: Antigen: not known.

This clonotype originated in a middle-aged man in good health and CMV-seronegative. V and J are TRBV5-6 and TRBJ2-5; 9 bases are a match to TRBD2. Sequenced: PBMCs. The CDR3 protein is CASNRALAGQETQYF. In nucleotides, the CDR3 is TGTGCCAGCAACCGGGCCCTAGCGGGGCAAGAGACCCAGTACTTC.